A single sample gave rise to the 28 T cell receptor beta chains below, sequenced in a study of radiotherapy plus CTLA-4 blockade in lung cancer. TCRdb keeps only in-frame clones here, not all; method: immunoSEQ multiplex PCR. The sample shows over 85,000 clones, around 84% of them seen only once. Sequenced material: peripheral blood, taken from a patient treated with radiotherapy plus ipilimumab. Receptors were obtained from a human donor with non-small cell lung cancer that progressed on radiotherapy plus ipilimumab.

This chain connects TRBV13 to TRBJ2-2, with 9 bases fitting TRBD1. The CDR3 covers 17 residues. Losses at the gene ends were 0 bases for V and 3 bases for J; bases not matched to a gene: 5. The germline CDR1 and CDR2 sequences are PRHDT and FYEKMQ (reference sequence). The CDR3 sequence is CASSLGGGQGHTGELFF. The CDR3 DNA follows: TGTGCCAGCAGCTTAGGCGGGGGACAGGGCCACACCGGGGAGCTGTTTTTT.

V usage is TRBV7-2 and J usage is TRBJ2-3; 14 nucleotides agree with TRBD2. Germline CDR1 reads SGHTA; CDR2 reads FQGNSA. V gave up 0 bases and J gave up 14 bases; unmatched junction bases: 7. There are 15 residues in the CDR3. The DNA of the CDR3 is TGTGCCAGCAGCTTAGCCCTCGGGACTAGCGGGAGTGGGTATTTT. This sequence encodes CASSLALGTSGSGYF.

The rearrangement uses TRBV28 and TRBJ2-5, with D perhaps given as TRBD1 or TRBD2 (5 bases each). The germline gives CDR1 MDHEN, CDR2 SYDVKM. V dropped 1 base and J dropped 4 bases, with 13 bases sitting between them. The CDR3 length is 15 residues. The CDR3 is CASSLLVSGRETQYF. The CDR3 nucleotides read TGTGCCAGCAGTTTATTGGTCTCAGGGAGAGAGACCCAGTACTTC.

CDR3 in amino acids: CASSLEVGHRNTIYF. For the CDR3, the DNA is TGTGCCAGCAGCTTAGAGGTTGGACACCGAAACACCATATATTTT. The chain couples TRBV11-2 to TRBJ1-3, with D possibly matching TRBD1 (5 bases). The CDR3 covers 15 residues. Trimming took 0 bases from V and 5 from J, leaving 11 bases between them. The germline CDR1 and CDR2 sequences are SGHAT and FQNNGV.

The chain joins TRBV10-3 to TRBJ1-2, with 12 bases that match TRBD1. The CDR3 has 15 amino acids. The ends lost 2 bases at V and 5 bases at J; junction bases unmatched: 3. Per the germline V gene, CDR1 is ENHRY and CDR2 is SYGVKD. The CDR3 DNA follows: TGTGCCATCAGTGAGGGGACAGGGGGCGTGTATGGCTACACCTTC. Amino acid sequence: CAISEGTGGVYGYTF.

This clone showed up just once. The rearrangement joins TRBV28 to TRBJ2-7; D gene uncertain. CDR1 is MDHEN and CDR2 is SYDVKM in the germline V gene. The length of the CDR3 is 13 residues. V lost 6 bases to trimming and J lost 6 bases, with 15 bases between them. The CDR3 sequence: CASSWGSYGEQYV. CDR3 nucleotides: TGTGCCAGCAGCTGGGGTAGTTACGGCGAGCAGTACGTC.

This rearrangement joins TRBV7-8 to TRBJ1-2; tentatively, D is TRBD1 (6 bases). Trimming took 1 base from V and 3 from J, leaving 12 bases between them. Germline assignment: CDR1 SGHVS and CDR2 FQNEAQ. The CDR3 covers 15 residues. The chain's CDR3 is CASSLVRRGYYGYTF. As DNA, the CDR3 is TGTGCCAGCAGCTTAGTGAGGAGGGGGTACTATGGCTACACCTTC.

The rearrangement links TRBV28 to TRBJ2-1, with 10 positions matching TRBD1. The CDR3 length is 15 residues. V gave up 3 bases and J gave up 10 bases; unmatched junction bases: 9. Per the germline V gene, CDR1 is MDHEN and CDR2 is SYDVKM. In DNA form, the CDR3 reads TGTGCCAGCAGTTTTTCGGGACAGGGGCCCCCAGAGCAGTTCTTC. Translated: CASSFSGQGPPEQFF.

This clone appeared a few times. DNA for the CDR3: TGTGCCAGCATTCCCGGGGACACTAACGAGCAGTACTTC. Translating it yields CASIPGDTNEQYF. The chain carries TRBV28 and TRBJ2-7, with a possible D match to TRBD1 (6 bases). V lost 7 bases, J lost 5 bases, and 15 bases lay in between. Germline V gene lookup returns CDR1 MDHEN and CDR2 SYDVKM. There are 13 residues in the CDR3. Looking up the rest from reference TRBV28 and TRBJ2-7 gives the full variable domain: DVKVTQSSRYLVKRTGEKVFLECVQDMDHENMFWYRQDPGLGLRLIYFSYDVKMKEKGDIPEGYSVSREKKERFSLILESASTNQTSMYLCASIPGDTNEQYFGPGTRLTVT.

The V and J genes are TRBV6-6 and TRBJ2-7; D not certain. Looked up from germline, CDR1 is MNHNY and CDR2 is SVGAGI (reference sequence). The V gene lost 7 bases and the J gene lost 2 bases, with 18 bases spanning the gap. The CDR3 runs 15 residues. The CDR3 sequence: CASTPGARSPYEQYV. As DNA, the CDR3 is TGTGCCAGCACCCCCGGCGCCAGGTCCCCCTACGAGCAGTACGTC.

This clone was seen only once. CDR3 residues: CAISAAIGGVYEQYF. CDR3 coding DNA: TGTGCCATCAGTGCTGCGATCGGGGGGGTCTACGAGCAGTACTTC. The J gene is TRBJ2-7, the V gene TRBV10-3; 8 nucleotides agree with TRBD2. Germline V gene data show CDR1 as ENHRY and CDR2 as SYGVKD. CDR3 length: 15 amino acids. V lost 4 bases, J lost 3 bases, and 8 bases stayed unmatched.

J is TRBJ1-2 and V is TRBV7-3; D possibly corresponds to TRBD1 (6 bases). CDR1 is SGHTA and CDR2 is FQGTGA in the germline V gene. V was cut by 1 base and J by 4 bases, with 10 bases left in between. This CDR3 region has 14 residues. The CDR3 nucleotides are TGTGCCAGCAGCTTAATGGGGGCGGGCTATGGCTACACCTTC. Translation: CASSLMGAGYGYTF.

A single count supports this clone. The J gene is TRBJ2-1, the V gene TRBV19, with D perhaps being TRBD1 or TRBD2 (5 bases each). From germline, CDR1 is LNHDA and CDR2 SQIVND (reference sequence). CDR3 length equals 12 residues. V lost 5 bases and J lost 10, with 12 bases in between. The CDR3 protein is CASSASWGEQFF. For the CDR3, the DNA is TGTGCCAGTAGTGCTAGCTGGGGGGAGCAGTTCTTC.

This chain joins TRBV11-3 and TRBJ1-1; D ambiguous. The V end lost 3 bases, the J end lost 1 base, and 6 bases lay between the germline ends. CDR1 and CDR2 from the germline V gene are SGHNT and YENEEA. The CDR3 spans 13 residues. The CDR3 sequence: CASSLQQNTEAFF. CDR3 nucleotides: TGTGCCAGCAGCTTGCAACAGAACACTGAAGCTTTCTTT.

The V gene is TRBV7-9, the J gene TRBJ1-2; D unresolved. CDR3 length: 12 residues. With 2 bases removed from V and 6 bases from J, the gap between germline ends came to 7 bases. Germline assignment: CDR1 SEHNR and CDR2 FQNEAQ (reference sequence). CDR3 sequence: CASSLSRDGYTF. The CDR3 coding sequence is TGTGCCAGCAGCTTAAGCCGTGATGGCTACACCTTC.

This clone was counted only a few times. The gene calls are TRBV6-6 and TRBJ2-1, with TRBD1 matching over 11 bases. Trimming removed 7 bases from V and 9 bases from J; junction bases left unmatched: 8. This CDR3 region has 14 residues. Germline loops: CDR1 MNHNY, CDR2 SVGAGI (reference sequence). The CDR3 protein is CASTSGTGGGEQFF. As DNA, the CDR3 is TGTGCCAGCACCTCCGGGACAGGGGGTGGTGAGCAGTTCTTC.

This clone has only a few counts. V gene TRBV6-6 combines with J gene TRBJ2-3, with D perhaps TRBD2 (7 bases). Trimming removed 6 bases at V and 8 bases at J, with 15 bases between. Germline V lookup: CDR1 MNHNY, CDR2 SVGAGI (reference sequence). The CDR3 totals 13 residues. The CDR3 sequence is CASSSEGGGTQYF. CDR3 DNA: TGTGCCAGCAGCTCGGAGGGGGGGGGTACGCAGTATTTT.

V and J are TRBV19 and TRBJ2-2; the D gene is possibly TRBD1 (6 bases). Trimming cost V 0 bases and J 6 bases, with 14 bases left between them. Per the germline V gene, CDR1 is LNHDA and CDR2 is SQIVND (reference sequence). The CDR3 covers 16 residues. This CDR3 reads CASSIEQGWGPGELFF. Written as DNA, the CDR3 is TGTGCCAGTAGTATAGAGCAGGGATGGGGGCCCGGGGAGCTGTTTTTT.

This clone was seen once. The V call is TRBV6-5, the J call TRBJ1-1; the D gene is possibly TRBD1 (6 bases). Germline V gene lookup returns CDR1 MNHEY and CDR2 SVGAGI. V lost 4 bases and J 5 bases, leaving 14 bases between the germline ends. This CDR3 comprises 14 residues. This CDR3 reads CASSSQGKGTEAFF. The CDR3, as DNA: TGTGCCAGCAGTTCCCAGGGGAAGGGGACTGAAGCTTTCTTT.

This clone was seen a few times. J is TRBJ2-7 and V is TRBV6-5; 8 nucleotides line up with TRBD2. This CDR3 is 16 amino acids long. V was clipped by 2 bases and J by 3 bases; unmatched bases: 9. Germline V gene sequence: CDR1 MNHEY, CDR2 SVGAGI. The CDR3 DNA follows: TGTGCCAGCAGTTACCACATTAGCGGGAATCACTACGAGCAGTACGTC. Encoded protein: CASSYHISGNHYEQYV.

V is TRBV2 and J is TRBJ2-1, with 7 positions matching TRBD2. The CDR3 extends over 18 amino acids. V trimming: 8 bases; J trimming: 5 bases; junction bases outside the gene matches: 21. Germline lookup yields CDR1 SNHLY and CDR2 FYNNEI. In nucleotides, the CDR3 is TGTGCCAGCGGCCTGTTCGGCACCCTAGCGGAGTATGACAATGAGCAGTTCTTC. It is translated as CASGLFGTLAEYDNEQFF. Based on the CDR3 plus reference TRBV2 and TRBJ2-1, the full variable domain is EPEVTQTPSHQVTQMGQEVILRCVPISNHLYFYWYRQILGQKVEFLVSFYNNEISEKSEIFDDQFSVERPDGSNFTLKIRSTKLEDSAMYFCASGLFGTLAEYDNEQFFGPGTRLTVL.

V gene TRBV5-6 combines with J gene TRBJ1-2; no clear D gene. Germline assignment: CDR1 SGHDT and CDR2 YYEEEE. This CDR3 has 16 residues. Trimming left V 4 bases short and J 7 bases short, with 23 bases between. The CDR3: CASSLPLVGKMRGYTF. As DNA, the CDR3 is TGTGCCAGCAGCCTCCCCCTGGTAGGGAAAATGCGTGGCTACACCTTC.

The chain joins TRBV9 to TRBJ2-1, with TRBD2 matching over 10 bases. The germline CDR1 and CDR2 sequences are SGDLS and YYNGEE. The CDR3 is made up of 16 amino acids. The V and J ends lost 0 bases and 6 bases, in that order; junction bases with no gene match: 6. The CDR3 coding sequence is TGTGCCAGCAGCGTAGCTCTAGCGGGAGCCCGCAATGAGCAGTTCTTC. As protein: CASSVALAGARNEQFF.

This clone has only one observation. The chain links TRBV5-1 to TRBJ2-3; no firm D call. Germline V gives CDR1 SGHRS, CDR2 YFSETQ. Trimming took 1 base from V and 3 from J, leaving 9 bases between them. The CDR3 contains 14 residues. CDR3 nucleotide sequence: TGCGCCAGCAGCTTGTCTGCCAGAACAGATACGCAGTATTTT. This codes for CASSLSARTDTQYF.

The rearrangement links TRBV4-1 to TRBJ1-3; the D is unclear. The germline V gene encodes CDR1 MGHRA and CDR2 YSYEKL. The CDR3 has 17 amino acids. V lost 3 bases, J lost 0 bases, and 15 bases lay in between. The CDR3 loop reads CASSQTQTAFSGNTIYF. CDR3 nucleotide sequence: TGCGCCAGCAGCCAGACACAGACGGCTTTCTCTGGAAACACCATATATTTT.

The chain uses TRBV5-6 and TRBJ2-3; D possibly corresponds to TRBD2 (6 bases). The V and J ends lost 6 bases and 4 bases respectively, with 18 bases between them. Germline V gene data show CDR1 as SGHDT and CDR2 as YYEEEE. The CDR3 is 15 amino acids. CDR3 in amino acids: CASTILTGVSDTQYF. DNA of the CDR3: TGTGCCAGCACCATATTGACGGGGGTGTCAGATACGCAGTATTTT.

This clone was seen a handful of times. V usage is TRBV5-1 and J usage is TRBJ1-3; no clear D. The CDR3 consists of 14 residues. Trimming stripped 0 bases from V and 2 bases from J, with 6 bases between. Germline V CDR1 and CDR2: SGHRS, YFSETQ. In DNA form, the CDR3 reads TGCGCCAGCAGCTTGGATGGGGCTGGAAACACCATATATTTT. As protein: CASSLDGAGNTIYF.

This clone was seen only a few times. J is TRBJ2-7 and V is TRBV18; no clear D. V shed 6 bases and J shed 5 bases, with 11 bases lying between them. The CDR3 runs 12 residues. Germline CDR1 KGHSH, CDR2 LQKENI. The CDR3 nucleotides are TGTGCCAGCTCTCCAGGCAGCAACGAGCAGTACTTC. As protein: CASSPGSNEQYF.